These 25 T cell receptor beta chains share one sample of origin, sequenced in a study of immune reconstitution after stem cell transplant in scleroderma. TCRdb recomputed calls from the RT-PCR reads with MiXCR, one row per CDR3 protein. Of around 6,000 distinct CDR3 sequences in the sample, roughly 8% were seen once. Sampling was conducted before or after autologous hematopoietic stem cell transplantation (not recorded which). All receptors derive from a male donor with systemic sclerosis.

The chain is built from TRBV5-5 and TRBJ1-1; weak D call: TRBD1 (5 bases). The CDR3 totals 15 residues. Germline CDR1 is SGHKS and CDR2 is YYEKEE (reference sequence). V dropped 5 bases and J dropped 0 bases, with 14 bases sitting between them. In nucleotides, the CDR3 is TGTGCCAGCAGAGGGGAGGGCAGGGTGAACACTGAAGCTTTCTTT. Protein: CASRGEGRVNTEAFF.

This clonotype counts as medium-sized. This chain joins TRBV7-2 and TRBJ2-5, with D unresolved. The germline CDR1 and CDR2 sequences are SGHTA and FQGNSA. CDR3 length: 15 amino acids. Trimming pared 1 base from V and 1 base from J, leaving 10 bases between. For the CDR3, the DNA is TGTGCCAGCAGCTTAGTAGCAAACACCCAAGAGACCCAGTACTTC. It specifies CASSLVANTQETQYF.

This clonotype qualifies as medium-sized (0.01 to 0.1%). The rearrangement uses TRBV5-5 and TRBJ2-7; 7 bases are shared with TRBD1. V lost 4 bases to trimming and J lost 0 bases; unmatched junction nucleotides: 1. The germline CDR1 and CDR2 sequences are SGHKS and YYEKEE (reference sequence). This CDR3 has 13 residues. The CDR3 protein is CASSGQVSYEQYF. The CDR3 nucleotides read TGTGCCAGCAGCGGACAGGTCTCCTACGAGCAGTACTTC. Full variable domain (rest looked up from reference TRBV5-5 and TRBJ2-7): DAGVTQSPTHLIKTRGQQVTLRCSPISGHKSVSWYQQVLGQGPQFIFQYYEKEERGRGNFPDRFSARQFPNYSSELNVNALLLGDSALYLCASSGQVSYEQYFGPGTRLTVT.

This clonotype appeared a few times. The V call is TRBV5-1, the J call TRBJ1-2; D is unclear. The CDR3 has 16 amino acids. Germline V lookup: CDR1 SGHRS, CDR2 YFSETQ. The V and J ends lost 2 bases and 8 bases respectively, with 22 bases between them. The CDR3: CASSFKGTVRGEGYTF. The CDR3 DNA is TGCGCCAGCAGCTTTAAGGGTACGGTCCGAGGAGAAGGCTACACCTTC. The whole variable domain, remainder taken from reference TRBV5-1 and TRBJ1-2, is KAGVTQTPRYLIKTRGQQVTLSCSPISGHRSVSWYQQTPGQGLQFLFEYFSETQRNKGNFPGRFSGRQFSNSRSEMNVSTLELGDSALYLCASSFKGTVRGEGYTFGSGTRLTVV.

The chain links TRBV7-3 to TRBJ2-1; D is unclear. V shed 5 bases and J shed 6 bases, with 11 bases lying between them. Germline assignment: CDR1 SGHTA and CDR2 FQGTGA. This CDR3 region has 13 residues. The DNA of the CDR3 is TGTGCCAGCAGCCTCCGGGTGGCCAATGAGCAGTTCTTC. Translated, it gives CASSLRVANEQFF.

This chain links TRBV28 with TRBJ1-1; perhaps TRBD1 as D (5 bases). The CDR3 runs to 14 residues. Trimming removed 3 bases from V and 4 bases from J, with 12 bases in between. Germline CDR1 reads MDHEN; CDR2 reads SYDVKM. As DNA, the CDR3 is TGTGCCAGCAGTTTTCAGTACGGGGCCACTGAAGCTTTCTTT. It translates to CASSFQYGATEAFF.

This clonotype is medium-sized within its sample. The rearrangement links TRBV7-6 to TRBJ1-1; no clear D. V lost 4 bases and J 2 bases, leaving 8 bases between the germline ends. The CDR3 loop spans 13 amino acids. Germline-derived CDR1 and CDR2 are SGHVS and FNYEAQ. The CDR3 DNA is TGTGCCAGCAGCTACGTGGTTAACACTGAAGCTTTCTTT. Amino acids: CASSYVVNTEAFF. The variable domain in full, with the rest retrieved from reference TRBV7-6 and TRBJ1-1, is GAGVSQSPRYKVTKRGQDVALRCDPISGHVSLYWYRQALGQGPEFLTYFNYEAQQDKSGLPNDRFSAERPEGSISTLTIQRTEQRDSAMYRCASSYVVNTEAFFGQGTRLTVV.

Relative to its sample, this clonotype is large. This chain links TRBV29-1 with TRBJ1-1, with 7 nucleotides matching TRBD1. The junction had 20 bases not matched to a gene; V was cut back by 6 bases and J by 4 bases. Germline V gives CDR1 SQVTM, CDR2 ANQGSEA. The CDR3 is made up of 17 amino acids. In nucleotides, the CDR3 is TGCAGCGTGGGACAGCTGGCTTTGGAGGGCGAAGGCACTGAAGCTTTCTTT. It yields the protein CSVGQLALEGEGTEAFF.

By its share, this clonotype is medium-sized (0.01 to 0.1%). The chain joins TRBV15 to TRBJ1-6; D is uncertain. V gave up 2 bases and J gave up 7 bases, with 9 bases separating them. The germline V gene has CDR1 LNHNV and CDR2 YYDKDF (reference sequence). The CDR3 is made up of 14 amino acids. The CDR3 DNA follows: TGTGCCACCAGCAGACAGGCTCACAATTCACCCCTCCACTTT. Encoded protein: CATSRQAHNSPLHF.

The V and J genes are TRBV20-1 and TRBJ2-1; 11 bases are shared with TRBD2. The V segment lost 2 bases and the J segment 7 bases; nucleotides outside the gene matches: 7. CDR1 and CDR2 (germline): DFQATT, SNEGSKA (reference sequence). The CDR3 sequence is 15 residues long. The CDR3, as DNA: TGCAGTGCTAGACGTAGCGGGGGGGCCGGGAATGAGCAGTTCTTC. This gives the protein CSARRSGGAGNEQFF.

In its sample, this clonotype was seen a few times. CDR3 sequence reads: CASSLVGDRAVAETQYF. CDR3 DNA sequence: TGTGCCAGCAGCTTAGTCGGGGACAGGGCGGTTGCAGAGACCCAGTACTTC. The chain uses TRBV7-9 and TRBJ2-5; TRBD1 aligns across 9 bases. V lost 1 base to trimming and J lost 4 bases; unmatched junction nucleotides: 10. Germline assignment: CDR1 SEHNR and CDR2 FQNEAQ (reference sequence). The CDR3 has 17 residues.

CDR3 region: CASRPTGGYEQYF. The CDR3 nucleotides read TGTGCCAGCAGGCCGACAGGGGGCTACGAGCAGTACTTC. The chain couples TRBV28 to TRBJ2-7, with 9 nucleotides matching TRBD1. There are 13 residues in the CDR3. The J segment lost 3 bases and the V segment lost 6 bases, leaving 3 bases of the junction unmatched. Per germline, CDR1 MDHEN and CDR2 SYDVKM.

The CDR3 DNA sequence: TGCAGTGCTAGAGATAAAGGACAGGCAATACAAGAGACCCAGTACTTC. This codes for CSARDKGQAIQETQYF. The rearrangement links TRBV20-1 to TRBJ2-5; the match to TRBD1 covers 7 bases. Germline assignment: CDR1 DFQATT and CDR2 SNEGSKA (reference sequence). The V and J ends lost 0 bases and 2 bases, in that order; junction bases with no gene match: 9. This CDR3 is built from 16 residues.

In its sample, this clonotype was seen a few times. The J gene is TRBJ1-1, the V gene TRBV4-1; 8 bases are a match to TRBD1. The CDR3 extends over 13 amino acids. Trimming took 2 bases from V and 6 from J; bases not matched to a gene: 2. The germline gives CDR1 MGHRA, CDR2 YSYEKL. CDR3 DNA: TGCGCCAGCAGCCAACCAGGGGGCCCTGAAGCTTTCTTT. It encodes CASSQPGGPEAFF.

By share, this clonotype counts as medium-sized. The chain uses TRBV6-5 and TRBJ2-7, with D possibly called TRBD1 or TRBD2 (5 bases each). V was shortened by 8 bases and J by 1 base, with 21 bases between the two germline ends. Germline CDR1 and CDR2: MNHEY and SVGAGI. This CDR3 comprises 16 residues. The CDR3 region has the DNA TGTGCCAGCGGATCTAGGGGACGGGATTGGTCCTACGAGCAGTACTTC. This codes for CASGSRGRDWSYEQYF.

This clonotype was picked up a small number of times. The chain recombines TRBV18 with TRBJ2-2; D is perhaps TRBD1 (5 bases). Germline CDR1 reads KGHSH; CDR2 reads LQKENI. The V gene lost 1 base and the J gene lost 3 bases, with 12 bases spanning the gap. CDR3 length equals 16 residues. The CDR3 DNA is TGTGCCAGCTCACCACGTCCAGGGTCTGACACCGGGGAGCTGTTTTTT. Protein sequence: CASSPRPGSDTGELFF.

V and J are TRBV29-1 and TRBJ2-7, with 11 nucleotides matching TRBD2. The ends lost 1 base at V and 2 bases at J; junction bases unmatched: 4. CDR3 size: 15 residues. Germline CDR1 and CDR2: SQVTM and ANQGSEA. CDR3 sequence: CSVEVETSGAYEQYF. The DNA for the CDR3 is TGCAGCGTTGAAGTAGAGACTAGCGGGGCCTACGAGCAGTACTTC.

By share of the sample, this clonotype is medium-sized. The chain uses TRBV5-4 and TRBJ2-1; the match to TRBD2 covers 9 bases. The CDR3 runs to 15 residues. Looked up from germline, CDR1 is SGHNT and CDR2 is YYREEE (reference sequence). J lost 6 bases, V lost 1 base, and 5 bases had no gene match. CDR3 sequence reads: CASSLPAGGTNEQFF. The CDR3 DNA follows: TGTGCCAGCAGCTTGCCAGCGGGGGGAACCAATGAGCAGTTCTTC.

This clonotype is termed medium-sized. The chain combines TRBV5-1 with TRBJ1-6; TRBD1 aligns across 7 bases. Trimming removed 5 bases from V and 3 bases from J; junction bases left unmatched: 8. This CDR3 spans 16 amino acids. Germline CDR1 SGHRS, CDR2 YFSETQ. DNA for the CDR3: TGCGCCAGCAGACGGACAGGCGATGTCTATAATTCACCCCTCCACTTT. Translated, it gives CASRRTGDVYNSPLHF.

The chain joins TRBV5-1 to TRBJ2-3; 9 bases fit TRBD2. V was clipped by 4 bases and J by 1 base; unmatched bases: 4. This CDR3 has 15 residues. Germline CDR1 SGHRS, CDR2 YFSETQ. The chain's CDR3 is CASSPGLAGTDTQYF. In nucleotides, the CDR3 is TGCGCCAGCAGCCCGGGACTAGCTGGCACAGATACGCAGTATTTT.

The chain employs TRBV10-3 and TRBJ2-3, with D perhaps matching TRBD1 (6 bases). Germline V gene sequence: CDR1 ENHRY, CDR2 SYGVKD. This CDR3 region has 14 residues. With 2 bases removed from V and 6 bases from J, the gap between germline ends came to 12 bases. CDR3 in DNA: TGTGCCATCAGTGAGGACAGGAAACGGGATACGCAGTATTTT. Amino acids: CAISEDRKRDTQYF.

The chain has TRBV19 and TRBJ2-7, with a possible D match to TRBD1 (6 bases). CDR1 LNHDA and CDR2 SQIVND come from the germline V gene (reference sequence). Trimming pared 5 bases from V and 0 bases from J, leaving 14 bases between. CDR3 length equals 15 residues. The CDR3 DNA follows: TGTGCCAGTAGTGGCTCGGACAGCCTCTCCTACGAGCAGTACTTC. This codes for CASSGSDSLSYEQYF.

This clonotype was seen more than once but under ten times. The genes are TRBV4-3 and TRBJ1-1; 9 bases are shared with TRBD1. Germline V gene sequence: CDR1 LGHNA, CDR2 YSLEER. V was pared by 5 bases and J by 3 bases, with 4 bases of the junction left unmatched. This CDR3 spans 14 amino acids. The CDR3 bases are TGCGCCAGCAGCGCGACAGGGGGGGACACTGAAGCTTTCTTT. As protein: CASSATGGDTEAFF.

In its sample, this clonotype ranks as medium-sized (0.01 to 0.1%). V and J are TRBV5-1 and TRBJ2-7; D remains unclear. V shed 0 bases and J shed 0 bases, with 10 bases lying between them. Germline values: CDR1 SGHRS, CDR2 YFSETQ. CDR3 length equals 15 residues. CDR3 sequence: CASSLDSPSSYEQYF. The CDR3 DNA is TGCGCCAGCAGCTTGGACAGTCCCAGCTCCTACGAGCAGTACTTC. The complete variable domain, with remaining parts taken from reference TRBV5-1 and TRBJ2-7, reads KAGVTQTPRYLIKTRGQQVTLSCSPISGHRSVSWYQQTPGQGLQFLFEYFSETQRNKGNFPGRFSGRQFSNSRSEMNVSTLELGDSALYLCASSLDSPSSYEQYFGPGTRLTVT.

This clonotype qualifies as medium-sized. The chain links TRBV7-9 to TRBJ1-1, with D tentatively TRBD1 (5 bases). Germline assignment: CDR1 SEHNR and CDR2 FQNEAQ (reference sequence). The CDR3 has 11 amino acids. The CDR3 bases are TGTGCGTCCCAGGGGAACACTGAAGCTTTCTTT. It encodes CASQGNTEAFF.